This TCR beta chain stems from a study of blood T cell repertoires in COVID-19. About the study: COVID-19 samples from acute and convalescent phases originated in the United States, Italy and Spain. PBMCs, B-cell-depleted T cells, or T cells provided the cDNA or gDNA that made up the material.

Original data processing: Amplifying reference gene primers gave estimates of nucleated cell counts. Using immunoSEQ multiplex PCR, the repertoire was profiled, and TCRdb retains in-frame clones only, with some absent. The V and J calls and clone size were taken over from that table, and D and trimming were inferred from the DNA. The sample lists roughly 190,000 clones, more than 80% occurring once. This clone was counted a few times. The ends lost 2 bases at V and 4 bases at J; junction bases unmatched: 6. CDR3 length: 16 amino acids. Per the germline V gene, CDR1 is MDHEN and CDR2 is SYDVKM. This rearrangement joins TRBV28 to TRBJ1-5; 9 nucleotides align to TRBD1. The source material was peripheral blood. This TCR came from a woman aged 40 to 55 with COVID-19, enrolled during active disease. CDR3 protein: CASSLSGQGQNQPQHF. The DNA of the CDR3 is TGTGCCAGCAGTTTAAGCGGACAGGGGCAGAATCAGCCCCAGCATTTT.